A single sample gave rise to the 28 T cell receptor beta chains below, sequenced in a study of cytomegalovirus exposure and HLA in healthy donors. Produced via immunoSEQ multiplex PCR; TCRdb's table is partial and in-frame only. Of tens of thousands of clones in the sample, approximately 94% were seen once. Source material: PBMCs. The source of these receptors is a woman younger than 35 in good health and CMV-seropositive.

The chain joins TRBV28 to TRBJ1-5; D is possibly TRBD1 (5 bases). CDR1 is MDHEN and CDR2 is SYDVKM in the germline V gene. V was cut by 4 bases and J by 2 bases, with 6 bases left in between. The length of the CDR3 is 13 residues. This CDR3 is CASSWGGNQPQHF. As DNA, the CDR3 is TGTGCCAGCAGTTGGGGCGGCAATCAGCCCCAGCATTTT.

The V and J genes are TRBV28 and TRBJ2-1; TRBD1 matches at 9 bases. V trimming: 1 base; J trimming: 5 bases; junction bases outside the gene matches: 21. The CDR3 length is 21 residues. Germline CDR1 reads MDHEN; CDR2 reads SYDVKM. As DNA, the CDR3 is TGTGCCAGCAGTTTATCCTGGGGTAACATTGTGGGGACAGGGAGGGACAATGAGCAGTTCTTC. It translates to CASSLSWGNIVGTGRDNEQFF.

The V gene is TRBV29-1, the J gene TRBJ1-4; 7 nucleotides match TRBD1. The germline CDR1 and CDR2 sequences are SQVTM and ANQGSEA. CDR3 length: 14 amino acids. The trim removed 7 bases at V and 8 bases at J, leaving 13 bases unmatched. The CDR3 loop reads CSGLLTGWQEKLFF. DNA of the CDR3: TGCAGCGGCCTATTGACAGGGTGGCAGGAAAAACTGTTTTTT.

The rearrangement joins TRBV18 to TRBJ1-1, with TRBD1 identical over 8 bases. The V gene's germline CDR1 is KGHSH and CDR2 LQKENI. The CDR3 extends over 14 amino acids. V was clipped by 6 bases and J by 6 bases; unmatched bases: 9. The CDR3 coding sequence is TGTGCCAGCTCGCGTGGACAGGGCATCCCTGAAGCTTTCTTT. Protein sequence: CASSRGQGIPEAFF.

In nucleotides, the CDR3 is TGTGCCAGCAGCCCCAGACAGGGGAATTACGAGCAGTACTTC. Translation gives CASSPRQGNYEQYF. V and J are TRBV7-9 and TRBJ2-7; 8 nucleotides match TRBD1. J gave up 4 bases and V 5 bases, and 7 bases lay outside the gene matches. Germline V gene data show CDR1 as SEHNR and CDR2 as FQNEAQ (reference sequence). The CDR3 has 14 residues.

CDR3 bases: TGTGCCAGCAGCTTACAGGGTTTAAGCTCCTACGAGCAGTACTTC. Protein product: CASSLQGLSSYEQYF. The chain recombines TRBV7-6 with TRBJ2-7; D may be TRBD1 (5 bases). This CDR3 has 15 amino acids. Germline assignment: CDR1 SGHVS and CDR2 FNYEAQ. V was cut by 2 bases and J by 0 bases, with 11 bases left in between.

The chain joins TRBV5-1 to TRBJ2-1; the match to TRBD1 covers 9 bases. This CDR3 contains 13 residues. V was clipped by 4 bases and J by 7 bases; unmatched bases: 3. Germline values: CDR1 SGHRS, CDR2 YFSETQ. The CDR3 is CASSRDRVNEQFF. CDR3 DNA sequence: TGCGCCAGCAGCAGGGACAGGGTAAATGAGCAGTTCTTC.

The genes are TRBV7-2 and TRBJ2-2; a weak D match, TRBD2 (5 bases). The CDR3 consists of 16 residues. CDR1 is SGHTA and CDR2 is FQGNSA in the germline V gene. The ends were cut back, 2 bases at V and 2 bases at J, with 12 bases in the middle. The CDR3 sequence is CASSLRGIPNTGELFF. CDR3 nucleotides: TGTGCCAGCAGCTTACGGGGAATACCCAACACCGGGGAGCTGTTTTTT.

V is TRBV6-1 and J is TRBJ2-2; possible D gene TRBD2, 6 bases. This CDR3 region has 18 residues. V was trimmed by 0 bases and J by 0 bases, leaving 14 bases between them. The germline gives CDR1 MNHNS, CDR2 SASEGT. In nucleotides, the CDR3 is TGTGCCAGCAGTGAAGCGGGAGGCGGGTACTCGAACACCGGGGAGCTGTTTTTT. It codes for CASSEAGGGYSNTGELFF.

The chain is built from TRBV28 and TRBJ1-5; D may be TRBD1 (6 bases). The germline V gene encodes CDR1 MDHEN and CDR2 SYDVKM. The V end lost 1 base, the J end lost 6 bases, and 19 bases lay between the germline ends. The CDR3 has 17 amino acids. The CDR3 region is CASSLFLAGEKGQPQHF. CDR3 DNA sequence: TGTGCCAGCAGTTTATTTTTGGCAGGGGAGAAGGGTCAGCCCCAGCATTTT.

The gene calls are TRBV18 and TRBJ1-2, with D possibly being TRBD1 (5 bases). With 5 bases removed from V and 6 bases from J, the gap between germline ends came to 19 bases. Germline-derived CDR1 and CDR2 are KGHSH and LQKENI. The CDR3 covers 15 residues. Here the CDR3 reads CASSLITGTEDGYTF. The CDR3, as DNA: TGTGCCAGCTCATTAATAACCGGGACTGAAGATGGCTACACCTTC.

This clone has just one count. The chain joins TRBV2 to TRBJ1-3; 7 nucleotides line up with TRBD1. V dropped 4 bases and J dropped 0; count of bases not matched to a gene: 3. Germline V gives CDR1 SNHLY, CDR2 FYNNEI. The CDR3 spans 15 residues. CDR3 sequence reads: CASSAGTVSGNTIYF. In nucleotides, the CDR3 is TGTGCCAGCAGTGCCGGGACAGTCTCTGGAAACACCATATATTTT.

This clone has more than one count but fewer than ten. The gene calls are TRBV25-1 and TRBJ1-6, with D possibly being TRBD1 (6 bases). V was clipped by 6 bases and J by 7 bases, with 13 bases between them. This CDR3 comprises 14 residues. CDR1 and CDR2 from the germline V gene are MGHDK and SYGVNS. CDR3 sequence (DNA): TGTGCCAGCAGCCTGGACAGCAGGAATTCACCCCTCCACTTT. Amino acid sequence: CASSLDSRNSPLHF.

This chain connects TRBV5-6 to TRBJ1-6; 9 positions agree with TRBD1. J gave up 9 bases and V 7 bases, and 14 bases lay outside the gene matches. CDR3 size: 16 residues. The germline V gene has CDR1 SGHDT and CDR2 YYEEEE. CDR3 loop: CASAFRTGADTSPLHF. The CDR3, as DNA: TGTGCCAGCGCCTTTCGGACAGGGGCTGATACTTCACCCCTCCACTTT.

The chain combines TRBV9 with TRBJ1-2; 7 nucleotides agree with TRBD1. The germline V gene has CDR1 SGDLS and CDR2 YYNGEE. Germline trimming cut 3 bases from V and 4 bases from J; bases unmatched to any gene: 9. The CDR3 runs 15 residues. CDR3 DNA sequence: TGTGCCAGCAGCGGACCCGGCGGGACAGTCTATGGCTACACCTTC. It is translated as CASSGPGGTVYGYTF.

The chain uses TRBV5-6 and TRBJ2-7; 7 positions agree with TRBD1. Germline values: CDR1 SGHDT, CDR2 YYEEEE. There are 13 residues in the CDR3. After removal of 1 base from V and 6 bases from J, the junction contained 4 bases not matched to a gene. CDR3 sequence: CASSLKGAVEQYF. The CDR3 DNA reads TGTGCCAGCAGCTTGAAGGGGGCGGTCGAGCAGTACTTC.

The rearrangement joins TRBV27 to TRBJ2-3; D ambiguous. The CDR3 has 15 residues. Germline CDR1 reads MNHEY; CDR2 reads SMNVEV (reference sequence). Trimming removed 2 bases from V and 6 bases from J, with 15 bases in between. The CDR3 sequence: CASSLMSGGWDTQYF. In DNA, the CDR3 is TGTGCCAGCAGTTTAATGAGTGGTGGTTGGGATACGCAGTATTTT.

The chain couples TRBV6-1 to TRBJ1-4; D unresolved. The CDR3 loop spans 14 amino acids. Germline V gene sequence: CDR1 MNHNS, CDR2 SASEGT. Between the trimmed V and J ends, which lost 4 bases and 8 bases, there was a span of 14 bases. The CDR3 protein is CASSAGTSGEKLFF. The CDR3 bases are TGTGCCAGCAGTGCAGGCACAAGCGGGGAAAAACTGTTTTTT.

The chain employs TRBV5-6 and TRBJ2-7; perhaps TRBD1 as D (6 bases). Trimming shortened V by 4 bases and J by 2 bases, and 19 bases separated the two germline ends. This CDR3 has 16 amino acids. Germline V gives CDR1 SGHDT, CDR2 YYEEEE. CDR3 nucleotide sequence: TGTGCCAGCAGCCTTATGGACAGAAGGGACCCCTACGAGCAGTACTTC. This translates into CASSLMDRRDPYEQYF.

Written as DNA, the CDR3 is TGTGCCGGAAGACAGGGGGCGAACACTGAAGCTTTCTTT. Protein product: CAGRQGANTEAFF. The chain employs TRBV30 and TRBJ1-1; 10 nucleotides agree with TRBD1. With V trimmed by 8 bases and J by 1 base, 4 bases remained unmatched. Germline loops: CDR1 GTSNPN, CDR2 SVGIG (reference sequence). The CDR3 extends over 13 amino acids.

The V and J genes are TRBV7-6 and TRBJ1-1; 8 nucleotides match TRBD1. The length of the CDR3 is 16 residues. Trimming took 5 bases from V and 1 from J; bases not matched to a gene: 9. Germline CDR1 SGHVS, CDR2 FNYEAQ. The CDR3 here is CASSPNRQGRNTEAFF. Written as DNA, the CDR3 is TGTGCCAGCAGCCCAAACAGACAGGGGCGGAACACTGAAGCTTTCTTT.

The J gene is TRBJ2-2, the V gene TRBV5-6, with TRBD1 matching 11 bases. V was clipped by 4 bases and J by 6 bases; unmatched bases: 5. The CDR3 is 15 amino acids. CDR1 is SGHDT and CDR2 is YYEEEE in the germline V gene. The CDR3 reads CASSADRGRAGELFF. Written as DNA, the CDR3 is TGTGCCAGCAGCGCGGACAGGGGGCGAGCCGGGGAGCTGTTTTTT.

The chain joins TRBV28 to TRBJ1-1, with 7 bases aligning to TRBD1. The CDR3 contains 14 residues. V shed 6 bases, J shed 3 bases, and the junction held 7 bases outside the gene matches. The germline V gene encodes CDR1 MDHEN and CDR2 SYDVKM. In DNA, the CDR3 is TGTGCCAGCAGACAAACAGGGGCGGACACTGAAGCTTTCTTT. Its translation: CASRQTGADTEAFF.

This clone was detected a few times. The V gene is TRBV6-5, the J gene TRBJ1-6; D is ambiguous. V dropped 4 bases and J dropped 5 bases, with 9 bases sitting between them. Germline CDR1 is MNHEY and CDR2 is SVGAGI. The CDR3 has 14 residues. The CDR3 loop reads CASSLGGNNSPLHF. Written as DNA, the CDR3 is TGTGCCAGCAGTTTAGGAGGAAATAATTCACCCCTCCACTTT.

The chain couples TRBV27 to TRBJ1-2; possible D gene TRBD1, 6 bases. The germline V gene has CDR1 MNHEY and CDR2 SMNVEV (reference sequence). The CDR3 is 13 amino acids. Trimming removed 3 bases at V and 8 bases at J, with 13 bases between. The CDR3 sequence is CASSFTTGNGYTF. CDR3 bases: TGTGCCAGCAGTTTTACAACAGGGAACGGCTACACCTTC.

This chain links TRBV28 with TRBJ2-1, with 8 bases lining up with TRBD1. Germline CDR1 is MDHEN and CDR2 is SYDVKM. J gave up 5 bases and V 2 bases, and 5 bases lay outside the gene matches. CDR3 length: 15 residues. The CDR3: CASSLSGQGNNEQFF. In DNA form, the CDR3 reads TGTGCCAGCAGTTTAAGTGGACAGGGTAACAATGAGCAGTTCTTC.

The rearrangement uses TRBV19 and TRBJ2-7; D possibly corresponds to TRBD1 (5 bases). The CDR3 runs to 17 residues. V was clipped by 3 bases and J by 3 bases, with 21 bases between them. Germline V gene sequence: CDR1 LNHDA, CDR2 SQIVND (reference sequence). CDR3 bases: TGTGCCAGTAGTATGGCAGTTGCGGTTAGGGGTTTCTACGAGCAGTACTTC. Its protein is CASSMAVAVRGFYEQYF.

In DNA form, the CDR3 reads TGTGCCAGCAGCAGAAACGGGGGAGAGACCCAGTACTTC. Amino acid sequence: CASSRNGGETQYF. The chain has TRBV5-4 and TRBJ2-5; a possible D gene is TRBD2 (6 bases). Trimming removed 4 bases at V and 4 bases at J, with 11 bases between. The CDR3 consists of 13 residues. Germline loops: CDR1 SGHNT, CDR2 YYREEE (reference sequence).